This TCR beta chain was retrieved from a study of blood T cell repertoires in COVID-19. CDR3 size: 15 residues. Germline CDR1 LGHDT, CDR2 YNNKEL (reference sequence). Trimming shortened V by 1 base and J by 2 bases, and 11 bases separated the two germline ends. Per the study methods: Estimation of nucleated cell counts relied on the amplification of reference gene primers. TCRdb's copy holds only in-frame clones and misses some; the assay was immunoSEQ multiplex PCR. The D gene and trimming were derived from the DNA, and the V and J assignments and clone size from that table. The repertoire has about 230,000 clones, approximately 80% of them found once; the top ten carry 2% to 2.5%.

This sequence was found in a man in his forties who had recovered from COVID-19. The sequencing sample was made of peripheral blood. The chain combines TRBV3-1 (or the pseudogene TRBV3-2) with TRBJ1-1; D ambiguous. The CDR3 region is CASSQVERQNTEAFF. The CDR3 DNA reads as TGTGCCAGCAGCCAAGTGGAAAGACAAAACACTGAAGCTTTCTTT.